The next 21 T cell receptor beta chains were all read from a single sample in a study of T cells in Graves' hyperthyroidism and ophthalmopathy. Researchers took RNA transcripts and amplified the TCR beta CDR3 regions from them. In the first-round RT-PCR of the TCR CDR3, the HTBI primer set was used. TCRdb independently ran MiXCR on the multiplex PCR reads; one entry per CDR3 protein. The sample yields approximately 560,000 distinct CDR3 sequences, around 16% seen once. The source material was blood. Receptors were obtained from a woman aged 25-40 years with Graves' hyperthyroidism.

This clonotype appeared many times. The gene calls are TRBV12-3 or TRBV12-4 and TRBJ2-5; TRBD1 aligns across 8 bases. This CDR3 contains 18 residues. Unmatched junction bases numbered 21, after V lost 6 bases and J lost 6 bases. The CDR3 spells CASSRGQGSGSVMKTQYF. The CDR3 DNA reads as TGTGCCAGCAGCCGAGGACAGGGATCAGGGTCGGTGATGAAGACCCAGTACTTC.

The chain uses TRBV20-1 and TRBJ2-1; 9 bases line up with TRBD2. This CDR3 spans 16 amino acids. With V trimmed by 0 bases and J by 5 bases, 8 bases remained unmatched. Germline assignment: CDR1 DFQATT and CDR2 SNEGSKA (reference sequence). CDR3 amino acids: CSAREPGTSIHNEQFF. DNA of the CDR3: TGCAGTGCTAGAGAACCCGGGACTAGCATACACAATGAGCAGTTCTTC.

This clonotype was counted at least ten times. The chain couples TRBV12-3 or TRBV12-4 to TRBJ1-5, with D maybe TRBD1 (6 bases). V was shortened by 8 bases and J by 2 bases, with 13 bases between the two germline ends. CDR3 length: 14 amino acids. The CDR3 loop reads CASDRTVGNQPQHF. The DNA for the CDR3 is TGTGCCAGCGACCGGACAGTGGGCAATCAGCCCCAGCATTTT.

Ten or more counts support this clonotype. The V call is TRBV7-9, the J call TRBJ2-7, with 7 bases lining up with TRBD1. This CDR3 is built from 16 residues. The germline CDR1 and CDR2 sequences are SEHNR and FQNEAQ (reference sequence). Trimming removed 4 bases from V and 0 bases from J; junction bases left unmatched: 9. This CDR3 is CASSYLQGINSYEQYF. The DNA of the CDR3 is TGTGCCAGCAGCTATCTACAGGGGATAAACTCCTACGAGCAGTACTTC.

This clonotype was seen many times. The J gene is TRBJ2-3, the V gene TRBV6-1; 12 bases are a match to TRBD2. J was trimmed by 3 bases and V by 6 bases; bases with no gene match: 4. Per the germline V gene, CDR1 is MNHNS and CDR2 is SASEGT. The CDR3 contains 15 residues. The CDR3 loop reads CASRLGTSGTDTQYF. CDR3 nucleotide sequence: TGTGCCAGCAGGCTCGGGACTAGCGGGACAGATACGCAGTATTTT.

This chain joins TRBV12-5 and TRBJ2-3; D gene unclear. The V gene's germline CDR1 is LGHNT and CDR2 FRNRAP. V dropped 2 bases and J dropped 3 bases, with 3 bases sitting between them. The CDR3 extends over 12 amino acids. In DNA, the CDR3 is TGTGCTAGTGGTTTGAGAACAGATACGCAGTATTTT. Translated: CASGLRTDTQYF.

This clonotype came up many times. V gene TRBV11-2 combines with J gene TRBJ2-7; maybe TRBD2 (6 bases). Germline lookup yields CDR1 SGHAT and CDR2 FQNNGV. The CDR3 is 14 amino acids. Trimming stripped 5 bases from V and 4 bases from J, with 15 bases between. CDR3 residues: CASSPRDWAYEQYF. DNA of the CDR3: TGTGCCAGCAGCCCGAGGGACTGGGCATACGAGCAGTACTTC.

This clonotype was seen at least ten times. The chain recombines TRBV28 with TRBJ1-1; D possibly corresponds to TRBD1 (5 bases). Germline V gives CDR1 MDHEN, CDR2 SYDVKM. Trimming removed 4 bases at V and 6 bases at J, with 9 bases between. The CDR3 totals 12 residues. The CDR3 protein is CASSSGAPEAFF. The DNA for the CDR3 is TGTGCCAGCAGTTCCGGGGCCCCTGAAGCTTTCTTT.

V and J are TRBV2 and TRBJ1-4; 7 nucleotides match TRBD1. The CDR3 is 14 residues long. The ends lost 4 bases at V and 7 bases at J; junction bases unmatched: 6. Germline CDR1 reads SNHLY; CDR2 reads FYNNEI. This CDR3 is CASSGAGGAEKLFF. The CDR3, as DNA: TGTGCCAGCAGTGGGGCAGGGGGGGCTGAAAAACTGTTTTTT.

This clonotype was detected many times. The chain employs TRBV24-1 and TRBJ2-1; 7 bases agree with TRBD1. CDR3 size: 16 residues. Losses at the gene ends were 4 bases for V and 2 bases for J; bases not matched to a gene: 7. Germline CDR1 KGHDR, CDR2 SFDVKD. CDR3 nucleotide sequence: TGTGCCACCAGTGACCGGGACAGTGCAGCCTACAATGAGCAGTTCTTC. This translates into CATSDRDSAAYNEQFF.

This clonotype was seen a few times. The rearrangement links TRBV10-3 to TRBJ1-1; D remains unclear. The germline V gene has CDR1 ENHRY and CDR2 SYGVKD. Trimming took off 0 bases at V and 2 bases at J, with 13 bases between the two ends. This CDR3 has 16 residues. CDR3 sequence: CAISESNPELNTEAFF. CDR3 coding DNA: TGTGCCATCAGTGAGTCGAACCCGGAACTTAACACTGAAGCTTTCTTT.

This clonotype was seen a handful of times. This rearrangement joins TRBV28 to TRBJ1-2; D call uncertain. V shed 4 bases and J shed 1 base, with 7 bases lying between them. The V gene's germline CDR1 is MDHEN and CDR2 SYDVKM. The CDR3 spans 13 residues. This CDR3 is CASSSPINYGYTF. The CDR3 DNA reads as TGTGCCAGCAGTTCCCCCATTAACTATGGCTACACCTTC.

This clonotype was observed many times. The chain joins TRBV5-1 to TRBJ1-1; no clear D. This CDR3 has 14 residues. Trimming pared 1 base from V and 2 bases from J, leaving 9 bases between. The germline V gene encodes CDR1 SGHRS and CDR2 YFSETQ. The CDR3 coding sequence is TGCGCCAGCAGCTTGTGGTCCCATAACACTGAAGCTTTCTTT. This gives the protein CASSLWSHNTEAFF.

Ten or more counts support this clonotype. The CDR3 loop is CASSSQGLGYGYTF. The CDR3 DNA sequence: TGTGCCAGCAGTTCGCAGGGTTTAGGCTATGGCTACACCTTC. This chain links TRBV28 with TRBJ1-2, with D perhaps matching TRBD1 (5 bases). Deletions cut 4 bases from V and 4 bases from J, with 13 bases between. The germline CDR1 and CDR2 sequences are MDHEN and SYDVKM. The CDR3 runs 14 residues.

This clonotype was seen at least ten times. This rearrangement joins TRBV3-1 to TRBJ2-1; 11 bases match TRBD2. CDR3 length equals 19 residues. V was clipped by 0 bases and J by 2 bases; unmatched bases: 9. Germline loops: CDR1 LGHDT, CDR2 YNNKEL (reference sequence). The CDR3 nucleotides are TGTGCCAGCAGCCAAGATGGGACAACTAGCGGGAGACCCTACAATGAGCAGTTCTTC. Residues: CASSQDGTTSGRPYNEQFF.

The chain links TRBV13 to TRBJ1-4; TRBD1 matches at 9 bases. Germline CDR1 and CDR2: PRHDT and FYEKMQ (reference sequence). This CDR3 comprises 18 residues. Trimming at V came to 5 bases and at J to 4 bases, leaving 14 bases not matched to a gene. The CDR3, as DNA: TGTGCCAGCAGCCTGGGACAGGGAGTTAACACAATTAATGAAAAACTGTTTTTT. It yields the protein CASSLGQGVNTINEKLFF.

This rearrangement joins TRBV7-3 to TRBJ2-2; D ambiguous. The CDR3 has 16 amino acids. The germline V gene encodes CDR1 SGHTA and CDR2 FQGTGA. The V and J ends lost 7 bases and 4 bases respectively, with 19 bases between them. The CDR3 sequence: CASTPQAIGLTGELFF. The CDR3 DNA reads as TGTGCCAGCACCCCTCAGGCTATAGGCCTCACCGGGGAGCTGTTTTTT.

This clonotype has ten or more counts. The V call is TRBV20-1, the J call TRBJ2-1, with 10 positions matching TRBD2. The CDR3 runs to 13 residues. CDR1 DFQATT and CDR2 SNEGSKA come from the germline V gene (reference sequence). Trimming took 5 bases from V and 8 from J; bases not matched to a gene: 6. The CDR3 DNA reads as TGCAGTGCTGGTGGGACTAGCGCCGATGAGCAGTTCTTC. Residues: CSAGGTSADEQFF.

Here the CDR3 reads CASSQGRFQETQYF. DNA of the CDR3: TGTGCCAGCAGCCAAGGCCGATTCCAAGAGACCCAGTACTTC. The chain combines TRBV6-1 with TRBJ2-5, with D unclear. Trimming removed 6 bases from V and 1 base from J, with 12 bases in between. CDR3 length equals 14 residues. Per the germline V gene, CDR1 is MNHNS and CDR2 is SASEGT.

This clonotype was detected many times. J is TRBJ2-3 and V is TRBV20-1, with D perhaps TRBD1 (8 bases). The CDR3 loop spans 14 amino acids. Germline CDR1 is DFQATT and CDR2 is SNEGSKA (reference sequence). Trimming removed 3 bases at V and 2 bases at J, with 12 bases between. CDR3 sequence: CSASTGGDTDTQYF. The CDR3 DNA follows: TGCAGTGCTAGTACAGGGGGGGACACAGATACGCAGTATTTT.

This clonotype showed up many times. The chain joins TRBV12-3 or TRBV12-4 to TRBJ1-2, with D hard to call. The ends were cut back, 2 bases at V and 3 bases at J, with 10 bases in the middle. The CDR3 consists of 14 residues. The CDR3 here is CASSLNIRDYGYTF. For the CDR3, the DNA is TGTGCCAGCAGTTTAAATATACGGGACTATGGCTACACCTTC.